The subject of this entry is one TCR beta chain. Its specificity is not known. This sample is drawn from a study of persistence of HIV-infected CD4 T cells. Study-level findings and limits: CMV- and Gag-responding cells had lower TCRbeta richness than CD3/CD28-responding cells.

There are 16 residues in the CDR3. Per the germline V gene, CDR1 is SGHAT and CDR2 is FQDESV (reference sequence). V lost 4 bases to trimming and J lost 1 base, with 16 bases between them. The immunoSEQ assay was version 4, run in survey mode. Data came from immunoSEQ multiplex PCR; TCRdb stores just in-frame clones and leaves some out. The sample holds around 39,000 clones, roughly 90% seen once. Anti-CD3/anti-CD28 beads served as a nonspecific positive control stimulus. Responding CD4+ T cells were sorted by upregulation of both CD40 ligand and CD69. The receptor was isolated from an adult man with HIV who was CMV-seropositive. The input for sequencing was CD4+ T cells sorted from PBMCs after approximately 19-hour stimulation, taken from a patient who received antiretroviral therapy. This chain joins TRBV11-1 and TRBJ1-1; possibly TRBD1 for D (6 bases). The CDR3 nucleotides are TGTGCCAGCAGCTCGGACAGTATGCATGGGAACACTGAAGCTTTCTTT. Amino acid sequence: CASSSDSMHGNTEAFF.